A selection of T cell receptor beta chains follows, all from one sample in a study of cytomegalovirus exposure and HLA in healthy donors. The data were produced by immunoSEQ multiplex PCR, yet TCRdb's version contains in-frame clones alone and is incomplete. The table includes 130,000 to 150,000 clones, 80% to 90% detected once. Sequences were obtained from PBMCs. The receptor source for this set is a man aged 18 to 29 in good health and CMV-seronegative. The CDR3 runs from the conserved cysteine through the conserved F or W. The order of the fields is D gene, J gene, V gene, clone size, CDR3 DNA, CDR3 protein. The D gene is left open where the match is weak. A row's size may be missing; if present it is once, few, many or a size class.

TRBD1 | TRBJ2-5 | TRBV7-2 | NA | TGTGCCAGCAGCTTTGACAGGGGCGCCGAGACCCAGTACTTC | CASSFDRGAETQYF
NA | TRBJ2-3 | TRBV2 | few | TGTGCCAGCAGTCTGAGTAGCGGCCGGGGGTTTTCGCCTAGCACAGATACGCAGTATTTT | CASSLSSGRGFSPSTDTQYF
TRBD1 | TRBJ2-5 | TRBV5-1 | NA | TGCGCCAGCAGCTCCCACACAGGGGGCTCAGAGACCCAGTACTTC | CASSSHTGGSETQYF
TRBD1 | TRBJ1-3 | TRBV2 | NA | TGTGCCAGCAGCGGCAGGGGGCTTGGTGGAAACACCATATATTTT | CASSGRGLGGNTIYF
TRBD2 | TRBJ2-1 | TRBV4-3 | NA | TGCGCCAGCAGCCAAGTATTTGGGACTAGCGGATCCGAGGAGCAGTTCTTC | CASSQVFGTSGSEEQFF
NA | TRBJ1-1 | TRBV19 | NA | TGTGCCAGTAGCCGCATGGCGGTGAACACTGAAGCTTTCTTT | CASSRMAVNTEAFF
TRBD2 | TRBJ2-7 | TRBV10-3 | once | TGTGCCACAGGGAGCGGGGTCAACGAGCAGTACTTC | CATGSGVNEQYF
NA | TRBJ2-5 | TRBV5-1 | NA | TGCGCCAGCAGCATCTCCTTACAGTCCGCCCAAGAGACCCAGTACTTC | CASSISLQSAQETQYF
TRBD1 | TRBJ1-1 | TRBV30 | NA | TGTGCCTCCCCGGGACAGGTTTCGACAGGGATGAACACTGAAGCTTTCTTT | CASPGQVSTGMNTEAFF
TRBD1 | TRBJ1-5 | TRBV2 | NA | TGTGCCAGCAATGCCAGGGGGGCAGAGCAGCCCCAGCATTTT | CASNARGAEQPQHF
TRBD1 | TRBJ2-7 | TRBV15 | NA | TGTGCCACCAGCAGAGGACAGGGGCGGGCCTACGAGCAGTACTTC | CATSRGQGRAYEQYF
NA | TRBJ1-4 | TRBV18 | NA | TGTGCCAGCTCAAAAGGAGCTCGTAGTTCTAATGAAAAACTGTTTTTT | CASSKGARSSNEKLFF
NA | TRBJ2-1 | TRBV9 | few | TGTGCCAGCAGCGTAGGGGCAGACCCCGACCAAAATGAGCAGTTCTTC | CASSVGADPDQNEQFF
TRBD2 | TRBJ2-7 | TRBV5-1 | many | TGCGCCAGCAGCCCCTCGACTAGCGGGACCTACGAGCAGTACTTC | CASSPSTSGTYEQYF
NA | TRBJ1-2 | TRBV29-1 | NA | TGCAGCGCCGCAGGAGGAAATAACGGCTACACCTTC | CSAAGGNNGYTF
NA | TRBJ2-2 | TRBV5-1 | NA | TGCGCCAGCAGCTTGAGGGGCGGTGGGGACACCGGGGAGCTGTTTTTT | CASSLRGGGDTGELFF
NA | TRBJ2-3 | TRBV5-4 | NA | TGTGCCAGCAGCGCTGACTATCGTAGCACAGATACGCAGTATTTT | CASSADYRSTDTQYF
TRBD2 | TRBJ2-2 | TRBV6-5 | NA | TGTGCCAGCAAGCGAGCGGGAGGTAACGGGGAGCTGTTTTTT | CASKRAGGNGELFF
TRBD2 | TRBJ2-7 | TRBV5-1 | NA | TGCGCCAGCAGCTTGGAATGGGGGGGCTCCTACGAGCAGTACTTC | CASSLEWGGSYEQYF
TRBD1 | TRBJ2-6 | TRBV7-7 | NA | TGTGCCAGCAGCCCGGGGACAGGGGCAATCTCTGGGGCCAACGTCCTGACTTTC | CASSPGTGAISGANVLTF
NA | TRBJ1-5 | TRBV30 | NA | TGTGCCTGGAGTGTACAGGCCGCATGGCAGCCCCAGCATTTT | CAWSVQAAWQPQHF
NA | TRBJ2-2 | TRBV7-6 | NA | TGTGCCAGCAGCTTAACCCTCAGAACCGGGGAGCTGTTTTTT | CASSLTLRTGELFF
NA | TRBJ2-7 | TRBV7-9 | NA | TGTGCCAGCAGCTTAGGGAGGCGCGTACTCTCCTACGAGCAGTACTTC | CASSLGRRVLSYEQYF